Listed below are T cell receptor beta chains from one sample, sequenced in a study of shared clonotypes between healthy human individuals. Data came from immunoSEQ multiplex PCR; TCRdb stores just in-frame clones and leaves some out. Of about 800,000 clones listed, 90% to 97% are singletons. The sequenced sample consisted of naive CD8+ T cells sorted from blood. Receptors were obtained from a man between 25 and 39 years old in good health. CDR3s include the opening cysteine and the closing phenylalanine or tryptophan. Fields, in order: D gene, J gene, clone size, V gene, CDR3 DNA, CDR3 protein. The D gene is left open where the match is weak. Size values are once, few and many counts, or a class for expanded clones, and some rows have none.

D gene: TRBD1
J gene: TRBJ2-1
clone size: -
V gene: TRBV25-1
CDR3 DNA: TGTGCCAGCTCCGGGACAGGGGTGGCCAATGAGCAGTTCTTC
CDR3 protein: CASSGTGVANEQFF

D gene: TRBD2
J gene: TRBJ2-3
clone size: -
V gene: TRBV2
CDR3 DNA: TGTGCCAGCAGTTTAGCGGGAGCTAGCACAGATACGCAGTATTTT
CDR3 protein: CASSLAGASTDTQYF

D gene: -
J gene: TRBJ2-3
clone size: -
V gene: TRBV7-2
CDR3 DNA: TGTGCCTCCGGAGGGGACCTCCCAGATACGCAGTATTTT
CDR3 protein: CASGGDLPDTQYF

D gene: -
J gene: TRBJ1-2
clone size: -
V gene: TRBV5-4
CDR3 DNA: TGTGCCAGCAGCTGGGGAGAAGGGGGGCGAAATGGCTACACCTTC
CDR3 protein: CASSWGEGGRNGYTF

D gene: -
J gene: TRBJ2-1
clone size: -
V gene: TRBV29-1
CDR3 DNA: TGCAGCGTAGAGGGGGCGGGAGGACTCTCCTACAATGAGCAGTTCTTC
CDR3 protein: CSVEGAGGLSYNEQFF

D gene: TRBD2
J gene: TRBJ2-1
clone size: -
V gene: TRBV27
CDR3 DNA: TGTGCCAGCAGCCTCCCCCCCGCGGGAGCAGGTTACAATGAGCAGTTCTTC
CDR3 protein: CASSLPPAGAGYNEQFF

D gene: TRBD2
J gene: TRBJ2-1
clone size: once
V gene: TRBV7-9
CDR3 DNA: TGTGCCAGCAGCTTATTGGGACTAGCATTGGGAAATGAGCAGTTCTTC
CDR3 protein: CASSLLGLALGNEQFF

D gene: -
J gene: TRBJ2-5
clone size: -
V gene: TRBV15
CDR3 DNA: TGTGCCACCAGCAGAGTGGTAGCGGAGGGGGAGACCCAGTACTTC
CDR3 protein: CATSRVVAEGETQYF

D gene: -
J gene: TRBJ1-3
clone size: -
V gene: TRBV27
CDR3 DNA: TGTGCCAGCAGCCGGGGAGGGTCCTCTGGAAACACCATATATTTT
CDR3 protein: CASSRGGSSGNTIYF

D gene: TRBD2
J gene: TRBJ2-7
clone size: -
V gene: TRBV6-1
CDR3 DNA: TGTGCCAGCAGTGATGCGGGACTAGCGGGATACGAGCAGTACTTC
CDR3 protein: CASSDAGLAGYEQYF

D gene: -
J gene: TRBJ1-3
clone size: -
V gene: TRBV11-2
CDR3 DNA: TGTGCCAGCAGCTTACACGGTGTAGTTCGCGGAAACACCATATATTTT
CDR3 protein: CASSLHGVVRGNTIYF

D gene: TRBD1
J gene: TRBJ2-7
clone size: -
V gene: TRBV7-6
CDR3 DNA: TGTGCCAGCAGTTCACTGACAGGGGCGAGCGAGCAGTACTTC
CDR3 protein: CASSSLTGASEQYF

D gene: TRBD1
J gene: TRBJ2-5
clone size: -
V gene: TRBV9
CDR3 DNA: TGTGCCAGCAGCGGGCAGGGGGCTCGAGAGACCCAGTACTTC
CDR3 protein: CASSGQGARETQYF

D gene: TRBD1
J gene: TRBJ2-7
clone size: -
V gene: TRBV5-1
CDR3 DNA: TGCGCCAGCAGAGGGGGCTACTCCTACGAGCAGTACTTC
CDR3 protein: CASRGGYSYEQYF

D gene: -
J gene: TRBJ2-7
clone size: -
V gene: TRBV6-5
CDR3 DNA: TGTGCCAGCAGTTACTCTTTAACAGGTAGCTACTACGAGCAGTACTTC
CDR3 protein: CASSYSLTGSYYEQYF

D gene: TRBD2
J gene: TRBJ2-1
clone size: -
V gene: TRBV4-1
CDR3 DNA: TGCGCCAGCAGCCAAGATTCTAGGCTAGCGGTCTACAATGAGCAGTTCTTC
CDR3 protein: CASSQDSRLAVYNEQFF